The clone carrying this TCR beta chain was observed a few times. This sample is drawn from a study of blood T cell repertoires in COVID-19. The CDR3 contains 13 residues. Germline loops: CDR1 GTSNPN, CDR2 SVGIG (reference sequence). V shed 6 bases and J shed 3 bases, with 15 bases lying between them. Produced via immunoSEQ multiplex PCR; TCRdb's table is partial and in-frame only. Of roughly 88,000 clones in the sample, roughly 80% were seen once. This chain joins TRBV30 and TRBJ2-7; D is perhaps TRBD2 (7 bases). The sample taken for sequencing was peripheral blood. The sequence was obtained from a woman aged 80 or over with active or convalescent COVID-19. The CDR3 region has the DNA TGTGCCTGTTCGCGGGGGCCATACTACGAGCAGTACTTC. It codes for CACSRGPYYEQYF.